The 12 T cell receptor beta chains below were found in one sample sequenced in a study of T cell responses to AZD1222 COVID-19 vaccine. Assay: immunoSEQ multiplex PCR; the TCRdb copy retains only in-frame clones and omits some. This sample yields 45,000 to 55,000 clones, of which around 84% are seen a single time; roughly 10% belongs to the top ten. This specimen was peripheral blood, taken on day 0 of AZD1222 vaccination. These receptors originate from an adult in good health.

This clone was counted a few times. The chain has TRBV18 and TRBJ2-4, with no clear D. The CDR3 runs to 18 residues. With 1 base removed from V and 2 bases from J, the gap between germline ends came to 18 bases. Germline lookup yields CDR1 KGHSH and CDR2 LQKENI. The DNA of the CDR3 is TGTGCCAGCTCACCACTCCGCGCCATGGAAAAGTCCAAAAACATTCAGTACTTC. As protein: CASSPLRAMEKSKNIQYF.

The chain joins TRBV6-4 to TRBJ2-3, with D uncertain. The V and J ends lost 3 bases and 6 bases respectively, with 10 bases between them. The CDR3 contains 13 residues. Germline V gives CDR1 MRHNA, CDR2 SNTAGT. The CDR3 region is CASSEVGRDTQYF. Written as DNA, the CDR3 is TGTGCCAGCAGTGAGGTGGGAAGGGATACGCAGTATTTT.

The chain couples TRBV28 to TRBJ2-1, with 7 bases identical to TRBD1. V shed 2 bases and J 0 bases; nucleotides not matched to a gene: 7. The CDR3 is 17 residues long. Germline assignment: CDR1 MDHEN and CDR2 SYDVKM. The CDR3 is CASSLPKTGSSYNEQFF. For the CDR3, the DNA is TGTGCCAGCAGTTTACCCAAGACAGGGAGCTCCTACAATGAGCAGTTCTTC.

This clone has just one count. The rearrangement joins TRBV27 to TRBJ1-2; D call uncertain. Per germline, CDR1 MNHEY and CDR2 SMNVEV (reference sequence). The CDR3 consists of 12 residues. Trimming removed 3 bases from V and 10 bases from J, with 12 bases in between. CDR3 bases: TGTGCCAGCAGTTTGGAAGGTTTGGTCTACACCTTC. This translates into CASSLEGLVYTF.

This rearrangement joins TRBV7-2 to TRBJ2-1; 8 positions match TRBD2. Germline V CDR1 and CDR2: SGHTA, FQGNSA. Trimming at V came to 6 bases and at J to 9 bases, leaving 13 bases not matched to a gene. The CDR3 is 15 amino acids. DNA for the CDR3: TGTGCCAGCAGTTTTACCCTGTCGGGGGGGAGTGAGCAGTTCTTC. It yields the protein CASSFTLSGGSEQFF.

This clone appeared once. The V and J genes are TRBV29-1 and TRBJ2-1; 8 bases are shared with TRBD2. The V gene's germline CDR1 is SQVTM and CDR2 ANQGSEA. V was clipped by 7 bases and J by 7 bases; unmatched bases: 12. The CDR3 is 14 residues long. The CDR3 region is CSGRLARGPNEQFF. For the CDR3, the DNA is TGCAGCGGCCGACTAGCGAGGGGACCAAATGAGCAGTTCTTC.

The V and J genes are TRBV19 and TRBJ2-7; 8 bases align to TRBD2. Germline V gene lookup returns CDR1 LNHDA and CDR2 SQIVND (reference sequence). V lost 4 bases to trimming and J lost 2 bases; unmatched junction nucleotides: 7. CDR3 size: 15 residues. The CDR3 loop is CASSTLTSAAYEQYF. The DNA of the CDR3 is TGTGCCAGTAGTACTCTGACTAGCGCGGCCTACGAGCAGTACTTC.

The chain employs TRBV14 and TRBJ2-3; D perhaps matches TRBD1 (6 bases). The CDR3 runs to 13 residues. CDR1 SGHDN and CDR2 FVKESK come from the germline V gene. V gave up 2 bases and J gave up 9 bases, with 12 bases separating them. The CDR3 DNA reads TGTGCCAGCAGCCAAACACAGGGCCGAACGCAGTATTTT. It is translated as CASSQTQGRTQYF.

This chain links TRBV11-2 with TRBJ2-3, with D perhaps matching TRBD1 or TRBD2 (6 bases each). Germline values: CDR1 SGHAT, CDR2 FQNNGV. This CDR3 comprises 16 residues. V was cut by 1 base and J by 1 base, with 12 bases left in between. The CDR3 loop reads CASSLGFGGRTDTQYF. CDR3 coding DNA: TGTGCCAGCAGCTTAGGGTTCGGGGGCCGCACAGATACGCAGTATTTT.

A single count supports this clone. This chain uses TRBV15 with TRBJ1-6, with D tentatively TRBD1 (6 bases). CDR1 and CDR2 from the germline V gene are LNHNV and YYDKDF (reference sequence). The CDR3 is made up of 14 amino acids. Trimming took 8 bases from V and 4 from J, leaving 12 bases between them. CDR3 protein: CATSGASYNSPLHF. The CDR3 bases are TGTGCCACCTCGGGGGCCTCATATAATTCACCCCTCCACTTT. The full variable domain, its missing parts supplied by reference TRBV15 and TRBJ1-6, is DAMVIQNPRYQVTQFGKPVTLSCSQTLNHNVMYWYQQKSSQAPKLLFHYYDKDFNNEADTPDNFQSRRPNTSFCFLDIRSPGLGDTAMYLCATSGASYNSPLHFGNGTRLTVT.

The chain has TRBV14 and TRBJ2-5; 9 nucleotides match TRBD1. The junction had 6 bases not matched to a gene; V was cut back by 2 bases and J by 5 bases. The CDR3 contains 15 residues. In germline, CDR1 is SGHDN, CDR2 FVKESK. As DNA, the CDR3 is TGTGCCAGCAGCCAATTCGGGACAGGGTACGAGACCCAGTACTTC. This codes for CASSQFGTGYETQYF.

The chain employs TRBV16 and TRBJ1-2, with D perhaps TRBD1 (6 bases). The CDR3 runs 13 residues. V dropped 11 bases and J dropped 5 bases, with 18 bases sitting between them. Germline lookup yields CDR1 KGHSY and CDR2 FQNENV. The CDR3 is CAQGDRPNYGYTF. The CDR3 region has the DNA TGTGCCCAAGGAGACAGGCCGAATTATGGCTACACCTTC.